A selection of T cell receptor beta chains follows, all from one sample in a study of vaccination and CD4 T cells after COVID-19. TCRdb recomputed calls from the PCR reads with MiXCR, one row per CDR3 protein. The table has 15,000 to 20,000 distinct CDR3 sequences, over 55% seen once. These TCRs' antigens remain unknown. Sample: CD4+ T cells from blood, cultured in vitro, taken after SARS-CoV-2 vaccination. All receptors derive from a human donor who had recovered from COVID-19. Each CDR3 is given with its conserved first and last residue. Fields, in order: D gene, clone size, J gene, V gene, CDR3 DNA, CDR3 protein. D genes are given only for firm matches. Clone size is given for some rows only: seen once, a few or many times, or a class if the clone is expanded.

- | once | TRBJ1-4 | TRBV20-1 | TGCAGTGCTAGTCGGGTCCAGGCTAATGAAAAACTGTTTTTT | CSASRVQANEKLFF
TRBD2 | - | TRBJ2-1 | TRBV5-1 | TGCGCCAGCAGCTTGATCGGACTAGCGGGAGGGGAAGAGCAGTTCTTC | CASSLIGLAGGEEQFF
- | - | TRBJ2-7 | TRBV7-8 | TGTGCCAGCAGCTTAGTTACGCGCAGCGAGCAGTACTTC | CASSLVTRSEQYF
- | few | TRBJ1-1 | TRBV7-2 | TGTGCCAGCAGCGGTCGGGGGGACACTGAAGCTTTCTTT | CASSGRGDTEAFF
- | - | TRBJ2-7 | TRBV6-2/TRBV6-3 | TGTGCCAGCAGCAACACGGGACTCCCCTACGAGCAGTACTTC | CASSNTGLPYEQYF
TRBD1 | - | TRBJ2-2 | TRBV5-4 | TGTGCCAGCAGTCGCCAGGGGGCTGGGACCGGGGAGCTGTTTTTT | CASSRQGAGTGELFF
- | - | TRBJ2-5 | TRBV7-2 | TGTGCCAGCAGCTTAGCCGGGGGTCGTTGGGAGACCCAGTACTTC | CASSLAGGRWETQYF
TRBD2 | few | TRBJ2-1 | TRBV6-2/TRBV6-3 | TGTGCCAGCGGCCTACCGGGACTAGCCACGTTCTTC | CASGLPGLATFF
- | - | TRBJ1-5 | TRBV29-1 | TGCAGCGTTCTACAGGGAAACAATCAGCCCCAGCATTTT | CSVLQGNNQPQHF
- | - | TRBJ1-5 | TRBV20-1 | TGCAGTGCTAGAGACCCCCGCAGGGCGCTTAGCAATCAGCCCCAGCATTTT | CSARDPRRALSNQPQHF
- | - | TRBJ2-1 | TRBV20-1 | TGCAGTGCTAGAGCTGTGGACGCCTACAATGAGCAGTTCTTC | CSARAVDAYNEQFF
TRBD1 | - | TRBJ1-1 | TRBV6-5 | TGTGCCAGCAGTTACTTCGACAGGGGGCCCGCTGAAGCTTTCTTT | CASSYFDRGPAEAFF
TRBD1 | - | TRBJ1-5 | TRBV7-2 | TGTGCCAGCAGCCTCCGACAGGGAGATCAGCCCCAGCATTTT | CASSLRQGDQPQHF
TRBD2 | - | TRBJ2-2 | TRBV5-1 | TGCGCCAGCAGCTGGGAGGGACTAGCGGGAGGAGTGAACACCGGGGAGCTGTTTTTT | CASSWEGLAGGVNTGELFF
- | - | TRBJ1-1 | TRBV6-4 | TGTGCCAGCAGGCGATCGGGCCTGAACACTGAAGCTTTCTTT | CASRRSGLNTEAFF
TRBD1 | - | TRBJ1-5 | TRBV6-2/TRBV6-3 | TGTGCCAGCAGCTCCCCTTTGACAGGGGGCGCAGGTCAGCCCCAGCATTTT | CASSSPLTGGAGQPQHF
- | - | TRBJ1-2 | TRBV3-1 | TGTGCCAGCAGCCAAGATGCGGGCAGGGGTTATGGCTACACCTTC | CASSQDAGRGYGYTF
- | few | TRBJ2-5 | TRBV7-2 | TGTGCCAGCAGCGATGTTGCCGGAATAGCCGTTCAACAGTACTTC | CASSDVAGIAVQQYF
- | - | TRBJ2-5 | TRBV5-4 | TGTGCCAGCAGCTCTAGCTTTCGCGAGACCCAGTACTTC | CASSSSFRETQYF
- | - | TRBJ1-5 | TRBV19 | TGTGCCAGTAGTATCCGAGACACTAATCAGCCCCAGCATTTT | CASSIRDTNQPQHF
- | - | TRBJ1-4 | TRBV7-2 | TGTGCCAGCAGCCCGGTCATCAGGGTTGGTGAAAAACTGTTTTTT | CASSPVIRVGEKLFF
- | - | TRBJ2-2 | TRBV12-3/TRBV12-4 | TGTGCCAGCAGCCTCATGGTACAACTCACCGGGGAGCTGTTTTTT | CASSLMVQLTGELFF
- | - | TRBJ2-3 | TRBV11-3 | TGTGCCAGCAGCCCGCCGACGAGTTTCACAGATACGCAGTATTTT | CASSPPTSFTDTQYF
- | - | TRBJ1-1 | TRBV2 | TGTGCCAGCACCCAACGGTCGGCGTCCGGCTCTGAAGCTTTCTTT | CASTQRSASGSEAFF
- | once | TRBJ2-7 | TRBV24-1 | TGTGCCACAAGTAGTGAACTGAACCCCTACGAGCAGTACTTC | CATSSELNPYEQYF
- | once | TRBJ1-1 | TRBV10-1 | TGCGCCAGCAGTGAGGCGACGGCGAACACTGAAGCTTTCTTT | CASSEATANTEAFF
- | few | TRBJ1-6 | TRBV6-1 | TGTGCCAGCAGTGAAGTATTGTCAGGCGTCAATAATTCACCCCTCCACTTT | CASSEVLSGVNNSPLHF
- | - | TRBJ1-5 | TRBV7-9 | TGTGCCAGCAGCCCTCAGCCCCAGCATTTT | CASSPQPQHF
- | - | TRBJ2-7 | TRBV7-9 | TGTGCCAGCAGCCCCACCCAGGACTGGGGCTACGAGCAGTACTTC | CASSPTQDWGYEQYF
TRBD2 | - | TRBJ2-7 | TRBV20-1 | TGCAGTGTCAATAGGGCATCCGGGACTAGCGGGTGGGACGAGCAGTACTTC | CSVNRASGTSGWDEQYF
TRBD1 | - | TRBJ1-2 | TRBV5-6 | TGTGCCAGCAGCCTAGAGGGACAGGGTAGCATCTATGGCTACACCTTC | CASSLEGQGSIYGYTF
TRBD1 | - | TRBJ1-1 | TRBV7-2 | TGTGCCAGCAGCCTTCCGGGACAGGGAATCGCTGAAGCTTTCTTT | CASSLPGQGIAEAFF
- | - | TRBJ1-1 | TRBV20-1 | TGCAGTGCTAGAGGGGGTACGGGTTTCGCTTTCTTT | CSARGGTGFAFF
- | - | TRBJ1-5 | TRBV2 | TGTGCCAGCAGTGAGTCGGCAGTAAATCAGCCCCAGCATTTT | CASSESAVNQPQHF
TRBD2 | - | TRBJ2-3 | TRBV20-1 | TGCAGTGCTAGTGCGCTAGCGGGGGCAGATACGCAGTATTTT | CSASALAGADTQYF
- | - | TRBJ2-5 | TRBV6-2/TRBV6-3 | TGTGCCAGCAGTTACGTTCGGGAGACCCAGTACTTC | CASSYVRETQYF
- | - | TRBJ1-1 | TRBV20-1 | TGCAGTGCTCAACAGGGTCGCGGCACTGAAGCTTTCTTT | CSAQQGRGTEAFF
TRBD1 | - | TRBJ1-5 | TRBV7-2 | TGTGCCAGCAGCGGACAGGGAAACGGCAATCAGCCCCAGCATTTT | CASSGQGNGNQPQHF
- | - | TRBJ2-1 | TRBV20-1 | TGCAGTGCCCCGTCGGAGCAATACAATGAGCAGTTCTTC | CSAPSEQYNEQFF
TRBD1 | - | TRBJ2-4 | TRBV6-1 | TGTGCCAGCAGTGAAGAGGGACAGGGGAAGAACATTCAGTACTTC | CASSEEGQGKNIQYF
TRBD1 | - | TRBJ2-5 | TRBV11-3 | TGTGCCAGCAGCGCGCGGACAGGGGGCGTCGTCGAGAAAGAGACCCAGTACTTC | CASSARTGGVVEKETQYF
- | - | TRBJ1-5 | TRBV7-2 | TGTGCCAGCAGCTTTCGGGGGGGTGATCAGCCCCAGCATTTT | CASSFRGGDQPQHF
- | - | TRBJ1-1 | TRBV10-1 | TGCGCCAGCAGTCTTAACAGGGACACTGAAGCTTTCTTT | CASSLNRDTEAFF
- | few | TRBJ1-1 | TRBV2 | TGTGCCAGCAGTGAGAGGTGGGCCACTGAAGCTTTCTTT | CASSERWATEAFF
- | - | TRBJ1-2 | TRBV19 | TGTGCCAGTAGTATAGATCCCAGCCGCGGGGGCTACACCTTC | CASSIDPSRGGYTF
TRBD1 | - | TRBJ1-1 | TRBV3-1 | TGTGCCAGCAGCCTCTATTCCGGGACAGTCAACACTGAAGCTTTCTTT | CASSLYSGTVNTEAFF
- | few | TRBJ1-2 | TRBV7-8 | TGTGCCAGCAGCCAAGGGGTGGCGTCTGCCTATGGCTACACCTTC | CASSQGVASAYGYTF
- | - | TRBJ2-6 | TRBV19 | TGTGCCAGTGTCGGGTCTGGGGCCAACGTCCTGACTTTC | CASVGSGANVLTF
- | few | TRBJ2-7 | TRBV20-1 | TGCAGTGCTAGTAAAGGGGGCGAGCAGTACTTC | CSASKGGEQYF
- | - | TRBJ1-5 | TRBV6-1 | TGTGCCAGCGCTCAGCAGTATAGCAATCAGCCCCAGCATTTT | CASAQQYSNQPQHF
- | - | TRBJ1-1 | TRBV20-1 | TGCAGTGCTAGAGATCGTCCGGAGGGGACTGAAGCTTTCTTT | CSARDRPEGTEAFF